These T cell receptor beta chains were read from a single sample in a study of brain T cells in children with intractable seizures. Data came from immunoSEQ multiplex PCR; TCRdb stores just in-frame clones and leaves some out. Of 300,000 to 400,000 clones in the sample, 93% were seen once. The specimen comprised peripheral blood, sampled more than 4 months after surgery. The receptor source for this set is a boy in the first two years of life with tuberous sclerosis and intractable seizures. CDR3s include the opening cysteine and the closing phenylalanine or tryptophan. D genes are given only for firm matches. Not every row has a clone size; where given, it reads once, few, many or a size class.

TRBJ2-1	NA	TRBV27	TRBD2	TGTGCCAGCAGTTTTGACGGGAGGGGGTACAATGAGCAGTTCTTC	CASSFDGRGYNEQFF
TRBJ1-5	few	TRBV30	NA	TGTGCCTGGAGTGTAAGGGGGAATCAGCCCCAGCATTTT	CAWSVRGNQPQHF
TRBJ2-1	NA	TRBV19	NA	TGTGCCAGTAGTCCGGGTCGCACGCCGGGGTTCTTC	CASSPGRTPGFF
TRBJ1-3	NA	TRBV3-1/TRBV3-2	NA	TGTGCCAGCAGCCGATTCGGGGTAAGCTCTGGAAACACCATATATTTT	CASSRFGVSSGNTIYF
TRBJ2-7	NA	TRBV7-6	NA	TGTGCCAGCAGCCCAGAATCCGGCTACGAGCAGTACTTC	CASSPESGYEQYF
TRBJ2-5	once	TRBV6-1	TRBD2	TGTGCCAGCAGTGACAATCTAGCGGGGGTTGAGACCCAGTACTTC	CASSDNLAGVETQYF
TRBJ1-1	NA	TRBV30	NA	TGTGCCTGGGACAGGACGCCGATGAACACTGAAGCTTTCTTT	CAWDRTPMNTEAFF
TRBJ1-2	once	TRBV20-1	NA	TGCAGTGCTAGATCCTATGGCTACACCTTC	CSARSYGYTF
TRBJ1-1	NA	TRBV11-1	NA	TGTGCCAGCAGCCTCGGGATGAACACTGAAGCTTTCTTT	CASSLGMNTEAFF
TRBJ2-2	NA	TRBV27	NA	TGTGCCAGCAGTCCCAGACAGCCGAACACCGGGGAGCTGTTTTTT	CASSPRQPNTGELFF
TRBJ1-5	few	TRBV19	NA	TGTGCCAGTAGTATTATAGGGGGTAGCAATCAGCCCCAGCATTTT	CASSIIGGSNQPQHF
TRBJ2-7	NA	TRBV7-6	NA	TGTGCCAGCAGCTTAGGGTTTGGTTTCTCCTACGAGCAGTACTTC	CASSLGFGFSYEQYF
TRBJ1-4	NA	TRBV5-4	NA	TGTGCCAGCAGCTTGGGGCGGTCAGCTGAACCTGAAAAACTGTTTTTT	CASSLGRSAEPEKLFF
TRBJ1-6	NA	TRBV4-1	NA	TGCGCCAGCAGCCCATATTCCTATTCACCCCTCCACTTT	CASSPYSYSPLHF
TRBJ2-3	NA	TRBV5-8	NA	TGTGCCAGCAGCACCGGAGTTTCAGGGGGCACAGATACGCAGTATTTT	CASSTGVSGGTDTQYF
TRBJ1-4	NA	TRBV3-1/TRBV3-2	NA	TGTGCCAGCAGCCAGCCCGGGGCGGAGGAAAAACTGTTTTTT	CASSQPGAEEKLFF
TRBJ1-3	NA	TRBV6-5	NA	TGTGCCAGCAGTTTAGCGGTCGAGGGGGCTGGAAACACCATATATTTT	CASSLAVEGAGNTIYF
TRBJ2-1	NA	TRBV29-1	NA	TGCAGCGTTGGGTCGCGAGGGCGGGGACCTTACAATGAGCAGTTCTTC	CSVGSRGRGPYNEQFF
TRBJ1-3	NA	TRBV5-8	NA	TGTGCCAGCAGCCCCCGGACGGTCTCTGGAAACACCATATATTTT	CASSPRTVSGNTIYF
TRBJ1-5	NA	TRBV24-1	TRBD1	TGTGCCACCAGTGGGGGACAGGGGGCTGGTCAGCCCCAGCATTTT	CATSGGQGAGQPQHF
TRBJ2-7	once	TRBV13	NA	TGTGCCAGCAGCTTAGGTATCGACGAGCAGTACTTC	CASSLGIDEQYF
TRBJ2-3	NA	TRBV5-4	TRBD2	TGTGCCAGCAGCTCACCGGGACTAGGAAGCACAGATACGCAGTATTTT	CASSSPGLGSTDTQYF
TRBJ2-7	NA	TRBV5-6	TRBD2	TGTGCCAGCAGCCCGGGACTAGCGGGGCGTTTTGTGGACGAGCAGTACTTC	CASSPGLAGRFVDEQYF
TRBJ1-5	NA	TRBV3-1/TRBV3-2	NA	TGTGCCAGCAGCCCGCACCTTACTCCCAATCAGCCCCAGCATTTT	CASSPHLTPNQPQHF
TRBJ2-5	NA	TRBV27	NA	TGTGCCAGCAGGTCAGGACAGTTAGAGACCCAGTACTTC	CASRSGQLETQYF
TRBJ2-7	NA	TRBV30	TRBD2	TGTGCCTGGAGCCCGGGAGGCCACGAGCAGTACTTC	CAWSPGGHEQYF
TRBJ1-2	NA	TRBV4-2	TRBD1	TGTGCCAGCAGCCAAGGGGACAGGGGGCTCCGGGGCTATGGCTACACCTTC	CASSQGDRGLRGYGYTF
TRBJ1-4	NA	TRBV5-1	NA	TGCGCCAGCAGCCCCCCTACAGGGACCCCTAATGAAAAACTGTTTTTT	CASSPPTGTPNEKLFF
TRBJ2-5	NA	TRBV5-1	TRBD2	TGCGCCAGCAGCTTGCTTGCTAGCGGGGGACAAGAGACCCAGTACTTC	CASSLLASGGQETQYF
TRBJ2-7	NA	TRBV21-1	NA	TGTGCCAGCAGCACCCGGAAAGCTGCCCTACGAGGGCAGTACTTC	CASSTRKAALRGQYF
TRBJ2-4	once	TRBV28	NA	TGTGCCAGCACCTCTCCGACGGTGGCCAACATTCAGTACTTC	CASTSPTVANIQYF
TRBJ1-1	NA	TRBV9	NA	TGTGCCAGCAGCGTTACGACGGGGGAATATACTGAAGCTTTCTTT	CASSVTTGEYTEAFF
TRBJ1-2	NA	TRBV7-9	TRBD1	TGTGCCAGCAGCTCGCCCGGGACAGGCTTTAACTATGGCTACACCTTC	CASSSPGTGFNYGYTF
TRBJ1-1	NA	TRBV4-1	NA	TGCGCCAGCAGCCAAGTAGGGGGCACTGAAGCTTTCTTT	CASSQVGGTEAFF
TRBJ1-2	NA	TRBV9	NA	TGTGCCAGCAGACGGCAGCTCTATGGCTACACCTTC	CASRRQLYGYTF
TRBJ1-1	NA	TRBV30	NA	TGTGCCTGGAGTGTTACCACTGAAGCTTTCTTT	CAWSVTTEAFF
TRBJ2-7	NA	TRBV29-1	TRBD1	TGCAGCGTTGTCCCCCAACAGGGGAGAAACTACGAGCAGTACTTC	CSVVPQQGRNYEQYF
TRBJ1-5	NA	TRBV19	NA	TGTGCCAGTAGCGAACGGAGGGCGTTCGATCCCCAGCATTTT	CASSERRAFDPQHF
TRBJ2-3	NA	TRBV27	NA	TGTGCCAGCAGTTTCAGGAGGGAGATGGGCACAGATACGCAGTATTTT	CASSFRREMGTDTQYF
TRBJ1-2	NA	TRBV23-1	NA	TGCGCCAGCAGTCAACCTGGGTTGACCGGAGGCTACACCTTC	CASSQPGLTGGYTF
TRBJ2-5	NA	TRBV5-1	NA	TGCGCCAGCGCCGGGGTACAAGAGACCCAGTACTTC	CASAGVQETQYF
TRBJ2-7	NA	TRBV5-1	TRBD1	TGCGCCAGCAGCTTGGTGGCAGGGGGCCCCTACGAGCAGTACTTC	CASSLVAGGPYEQYF
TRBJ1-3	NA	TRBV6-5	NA	TGTGCCAGCAGCGCAGGGGGAAACACCATATATTTT	CASSAGGNTIYF
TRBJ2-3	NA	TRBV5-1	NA	TGCGCCAGCAGATTCGTTGGCGGAGGAGATACGCAGTATTTT	CASRFVGGGDTQYF
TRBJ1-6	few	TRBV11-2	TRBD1	TGTGCCAGCAGCTTTGCCGGGACAGGGGTTGGTTCACCCCTCCACTTT	CASSFAGTGVGSPLHF